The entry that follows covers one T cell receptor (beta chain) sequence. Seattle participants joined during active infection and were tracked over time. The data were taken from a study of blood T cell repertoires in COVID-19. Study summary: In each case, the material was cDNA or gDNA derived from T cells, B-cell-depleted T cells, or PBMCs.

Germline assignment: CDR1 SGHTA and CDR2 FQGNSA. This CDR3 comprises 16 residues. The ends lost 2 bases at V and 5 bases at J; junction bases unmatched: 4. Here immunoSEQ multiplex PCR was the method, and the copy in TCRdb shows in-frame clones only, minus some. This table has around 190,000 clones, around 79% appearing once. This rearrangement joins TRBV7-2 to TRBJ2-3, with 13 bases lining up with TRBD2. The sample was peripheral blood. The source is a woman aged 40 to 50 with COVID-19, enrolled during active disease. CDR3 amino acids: CASSLTSGGAGDTQYF. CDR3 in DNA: TGTGCCAGCAGCTTAACTAGCGGGGGGGCCGGAGATACGCAGTATTTT.